One T cell receptor beta chain is described in this entry. As for treatment: randomized to nivolumab then ipilimumab (arm A) or the reverse (arm B). No patient had prior DNA-damaging chemotherapy. Sorted cells were live CD3+CD8+, lacking CD19 and CD56, from PBMCs. This entry comes from a study of sequential checkpoint blockade in melanoma. Turning to the study itself: Maintenance nivolumab came after either treatment sequence.

Assay used: immunoSEQ multiplex PCR; TCRdb lists only in-frame clones, some missing. This repertoire shows 18,000 or so clones, more than 55% found once; its top ten account for about 10%. The trim removed 0 bases at V and 6 bases at J, leaving 4 bases unmatched. The CDR3 has 14 residues. Germline V gene lookup returns CDR1 MNHNY and CDR2 SVGAGI (reference sequence). The specimen was CD8+ T cells sorted from blood (inferred from file names), collected from a patient given nivolumab and ipilimumab in sequence. The sequence was obtained from a human donor with melanoma. This rearrangement joins TRBV6-6 to TRBJ1-2; TRBD1 agrees at 7 bases. The CDR3 DNA reads TGTGCCAGCAGTTACTCAACAGGGGAACATGGCTACACCTTC. Protein product: CASSYSTGEHGYTF.